Sequencing of this T cell receptor (beta chain) was carried out in a study of T cell responses to AZD1222 COVID-19 vaccine. The CDR3 contains 13 residues. Trimming cost V 3 bases and J 5 bases, with 7 bases left between them. The germline V gene encodes CDR1 SGHDN and CDR2 FVKESK. Clones were read by immunoSEQ multiplex PCR, and TCRdb kept only the in-frame ones, dropping some. The sample yields 150,000 to 200,000 clones, 85% to 95% seen once. The sequencing here drew on peripheral blood, taken on day 0 of AZD1222 vaccination. The J gene is TRBJ2-2, the V gene TRBV14; D is ambiguous. The clonotype comes from an adult in good health. This chain's CDR3 is CASSQTRTGELFF. In DNA, the CDR3 is TGTGCCAGCAGCCAGACGAGAACCGGGGAGCTGTTTTTT.